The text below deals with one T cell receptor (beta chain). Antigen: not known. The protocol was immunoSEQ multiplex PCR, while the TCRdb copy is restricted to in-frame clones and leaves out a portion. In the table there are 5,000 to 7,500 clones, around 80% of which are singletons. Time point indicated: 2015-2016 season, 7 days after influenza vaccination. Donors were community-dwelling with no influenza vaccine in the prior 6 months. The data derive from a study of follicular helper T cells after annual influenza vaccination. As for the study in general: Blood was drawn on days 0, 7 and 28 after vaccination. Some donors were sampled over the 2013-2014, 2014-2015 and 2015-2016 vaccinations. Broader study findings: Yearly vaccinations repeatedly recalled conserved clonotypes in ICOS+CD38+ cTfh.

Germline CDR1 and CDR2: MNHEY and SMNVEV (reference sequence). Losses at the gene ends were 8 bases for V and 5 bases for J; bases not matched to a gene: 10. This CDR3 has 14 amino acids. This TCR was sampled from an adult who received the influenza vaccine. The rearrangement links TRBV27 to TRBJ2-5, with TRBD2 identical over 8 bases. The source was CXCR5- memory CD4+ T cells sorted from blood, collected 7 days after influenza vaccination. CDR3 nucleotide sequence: TGTGCCAGCTCCAGCGGGGGCCTTCGGGAGACCCAGTACTTC. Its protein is CASSSGGLRETQYF.